These 24 T cell receptor beta chains were all obtained from the same sample, sequenced in a study of T cells after posttransplantation cyclophosphamide. This table comes from immunoSEQ multiplex PCR, and its TCRdb copy is limited to in-frame clones, with some not included. The profile covers about 24,000 clones, none occurring a single time. The sequenced sample consisted of PBMCs. The receptors were sampled from a woman between 50 and 59 years old in good health, CMV-negative, and a related stem cell transplant donor.

This clone has at least ten counts. The chain combines TRBV29-1 with TRBJ2-7; TRBD2 matches at 11 bases. Germline V gene data show CDR1 as SQVTM and CDR2 as ANQGSEA. There are 14 residues in the CDR3. The J segment lost 4 bases and the V segment lost 3 bases, leaving 5 bases of the junction unmatched. Written as DNA, the CDR3 is TGCAGCGTTGACTCTAGCGGGGGGAGATACGAGCAGTACTTC. This gives the protein CSVDSSGGRYEQYF.

Ten or more counts support this clone. The chain recombines TRBV30 with TRBJ1-1; a weak D match, TRBD1 (5 bases). V gave up 2 bases and J gave up 8 bases, with 18 bases separating them. Per the germline V gene, CDR1 is GTSNPN and CDR2 is SVGIG (reference sequence). The CDR3 covers 14 residues. CDR3 DNA: TGTGCCTGGAGTCCCCTTACCGGGGGAAGCGAAGCTTTCTTT. Translation gives CAWSPLTGGSEAFF. Full variable domain (remainder filled in from reference TRBV30 and TRBJ1-1): SQTIHQWPATLVQPVGSPLSLECTVEGTSNPNLYWYRQAAGRGLQLLFYSVGIGQISSEVPQNLSASRPQDRQFILSSKKLLLSDSGFYLCAWSPLTGGSEAFFGQGTRLTVV.

This clone came up many times. V gene TRBV4-1 combines with J gene TRBJ1-2; possibly TRBD1 for D (5 bases). The length of the CDR3 is 15 residues. V was trimmed by 0 bases and J by 8 bases, leaving 16 bases between them. Germline loops: CDR1 MGHRA, CDR2 YSYEKL. The CDR3 is CASSQEVSGLGGYTF. CDR3 sequence (DNA): TGCGCCAGCAGCCAAGAAGTGTCAGGGCTCGGGGGCTACACCTTC.

This clone was counted ten times or more. V and J are TRBV5-8 and TRBJ2-2, with 10 nucleotides matching TRBD1. Germline V gene lookup returns CDR1 SGHTS and CDR2 YDEGEE. V lost 4 bases and J lost 5; bases outside the gene matches: 11. The CDR3 length is 17 residues. The CDR3 bases are TGTGCCAGCAGCCCCCTTAGACAGGGGGCTCGAACCGGGGAGCTGTTTTTT. Translation gives CASSPLRQGARTGELFF.

This clone was recorded at least ten times. The chain carries TRBV7-9 and TRBJ2-5; unclear D gene. Germline values: CDR1 SEHNR, CDR2 FQNEAQ (reference sequence). The CDR3 is 12 amino acids. V was shortened by 3 bases and J by 5 bases, with 7 bases between the two germline ends. The CDR3 loop is CASSLVGETQYF. The CDR3 nucleotides are TGTGCCAGCAGCTTGGTCGGTGAGACCCAGTACTTC.

This clone was detected ten times or more. The chain recombines TRBV19 with TRBJ1-6; D remains ambiguous. Trimming cost V 7 bases and J 8 bases, with 12 bases left between them. Germline V lookup: CDR1 LNHDA, CDR2 SQIVND (reference sequence). This CDR3 has 13 residues. CDR3: CASTYNIYSPLHF. In nucleotides, the CDR3 is TGTGCCAGTACCTATAATATTTATTCACCCCTCCACTTT.

This clone has ten or more counts. The chain recombines TRBV21-1 with TRBJ1-5. TRBV21-1 is assigned pseudogene status. The CDR3 has 14 residues. This CDR3 reads CASWGGGGNQPQHF. The CDR3, as DNA: TGTGCCAGCTGGGGAGGGGGGGGCAATCAGCCCCAGCATTTT.

The table lists this clone with many counts. The rearrangement joins TRBV9 to TRBJ2-1, with TRBD2 identical over 10 bases. V shed 4 bases and J 0 bases; nucleotides not matched to a gene: 16. Per the germline V gene, CDR1 is SGDLS and CDR2 is YYNGEE. CDR3 size: 20 residues. The chain's CDR3 is CASSPPTGAGGPPSYNEQFF. CDR3 sequence (DNA): TGTGCCAGCAGCCCTCCGACTGGAGCGGGAGGGCCCCCCTCCTACAATGAGCAGTTCTTC.

This clone was recorded at least ten times. The J gene is TRBJ2-1, the V gene TRBV19; no firm D call. Looked up from germline, CDR1 is LNHDA and CDR2 is SQIVND (reference sequence). The ends were cut back, 3 bases at V and 8 bases at J, with 5 bases in the middle. The CDR3 covers 11 residues. CDR3 region: CASSILYEQFF. CDR3 in DNA: TGTGCCAGTAGTATCCTTTATGAGCAGTTCTTC.

This clone was recorded at least ten times. The rearrangement links TRBV15 to TRBJ1-5; possibly TRBD1 for D (5 bases). In germline, CDR1 is LNHNV, CDR2 YYDKDF (reference sequence). The V and J ends lost 0 bases and 7 bases respectively, with 13 bases between them. The CDR3 spans 15 residues. The CDR3 nucleotides read TGTGCCACCAGCAGAGATATGGGCCAGGGCCAGCCCCAGCATTTT. Translated, it gives CATSRDMGQGQPQHF.

There are many counts of this clone. The chain is built from TRBV27 and TRBJ1-1; weak D call: TRBD1 (6 bases). CDR1 and CDR2 from the germline V gene are MNHEY and SMNVEV (reference sequence). The CDR3 length is 14 residues. Trimming removed 4 bases from V and 1 base from J, with 10 bases in between. The CDR3 sequence: CASSSTGQNTEAFF. CDR3 DNA: TGTGCCAGCAGTTCCACGGGACAGAACACTGAAGCTTTCTTT.

This clone was seen ten or more times. The genes are TRBV21-1 and TRBJ2-1; the table's D call, TRBD2, has no DNA check behind it. TRBV21-1 represents a pseudogene. This CDR3 has 13 residues. The CDR3 sequence: CASSKYSYNEQFF. CDR3 DNA sequence: TGTGCCAGCAGCAAATACTCCTACAATGAGCAGTTCTTC.

This clone was recorded many times. The chain combines TRBV11-2 with TRBJ2-4, with a weak D call TRBD2 (6 bases). Germline V gives CDR1 SGHAT, CDR2 FQNNGV. The CDR3 extends over 19 amino acids. V shed 3 bases and J shed 0 bases, with 21 bases lying between them. CDR3 residues: CASSLRPTLGGLAKNIQYF. In DNA form, the CDR3 reads TGTGCCAGCAGCTTGAGACCGACCCTGGGGGGACTAGCCAAAAACATTCAGTACTTC.

This clone has ten or more counts. The V and J genes are TRBV11-2 and TRBJ2-7, with 7 bases fitting TRBD1. From germline, CDR1 is SGHAT and CDR2 FQNNGV. Trimming cost V 1 base and J 3 bases; bases outside gene matches: 3. The CDR3 has 14 amino acids. CDR3 nucleotide sequence: TGTGCCAGCAGCTTAGTGGGGACAGACTACGAGCAGTACTTC. Its translation is CASSLVGTDYEQYF.

This clone was seen repeatedly, ten times or more. This chain links TRBV2 with TRBJ2-2; 9 bases line up with TRBD2. The V and J ends lost 7 bases and 6 bases, in that order; junction bases with no gene match: 18. Germline V CDR1 and CDR2: SNHLY, FYNNEI. This CDR3 is built from 18 residues. The CDR3 nucleotides are TGTGCCAGCACCACCCCTAGCGGGACGAATACTCTGTCCGGGGAGCTGTTTTTT. Translation: CASTTPSGTNTLSGELFF.

This clone was found many times. The chain joins TRBV2 to TRBJ2-1, with no clear D. Germline V gene sequence: CDR1 SNHLY, CDR2 FYNNEI. The CDR3 loop spans 13 amino acids. The V gene lost 6 bases and the J gene lost 2 bases, with 8 bases spanning the gap. The CDR3 DNA reads as TGTGCCAGCAGCCCAGGAACCTACAATGAGCAGTTCTTC. Its protein product is CASSPGTYNEQFF.

This clone was seen many times. The chain carries TRBV7-2 and TRBJ1-2; D gene ambiguous. Trimming took off 2 bases at V and 4 bases at J, with 5 bases between the two ends. Germline assignment: CDR1 SGHTA and CDR2 FQGNSA. There are 12 residues in the CDR3. The CDR3 DNA reads as TGTGCCAGCAGCTTATATAGCTATGGCTACACCTTC. It is translated as CASSLYSYGYTF.

This clone has at least ten counts. The chain is built from TRBV19 and TRBJ1-2; possible D gene TRBD1, 6 bases. The CDR3 extends over 14 amino acids. V was trimmed by 5 bases and J by 4 bases, leaving 14 bases between them. The V gene's germline CDR1 is LNHDA and CDR2 SQIVND (reference sequence). CDR3 nucleotides: TGTGCCAGTAGTGGAGGTGGGGGCAGCTATGGCTACACCTTC. Its protein is CASSGGGGSYGYTF.

This clone was recorded at least ten times. V gene TRBV20-1 combines with J gene TRBJ2-7; D not certain. This CDR3 comprises 11 residues. Germline loops: CDR1 DFQATT, CDR2 SNEGSKA (reference sequence). Trimming removed 1 base from V and 4 bases from J, with 5 bases in between. The CDR3 DNA reads TGCAGTGCTAGAGCTCTATACGAGCAGTACTTC. Its protein product is CSARALYEQYF.

This clone came up many times. The CDR3 is CAIRVTVSGANVLTF. The CDR3 coding sequence is TGTGCCATCAGAGTGACAGTATCTGGGGCCAACGTCCTGACTTTC. The chain uses TRBV10-3 and TRBJ2-6; D may be TRBD1 (5 bases). Germline assignment: CDR1 ENHRY and CDR2 SYGVKD. Trimming cost V 6 bases and J 1 base, with 10 bases left between them. This CDR3 region has 15 residues.

This clone was counted many times. The chain employs TRBV19 and TRBJ1-5; 11 bases fit TRBD1. The CDR3 length is 17 residues. Germline assignment: CDR1 LNHDA and CDR2 SQIVND (reference sequence). The J segment lost 4 bases and the V segment lost 7 bases, leaving 12 bases of the junction unmatched. CDR3 region: CASISGQGVGWNQPQHF. Written as DNA, the CDR3 is TGTGCCAGTATCTCGGGACAGGGGGTAGGTTGGAATCAGCCCCAGCATTTT.

This clone was detected ten times or more. This sequence joins TRBV27 and TRBJ2-7; 8 bases match TRBD2. CDR1 is MNHEY, CDR2 SMNVEV, per germline (reference sequence). The V and J ends lost 6 bases and 2 bases, in that order; junction bases with no gene match: 6. The CDR3 spans 14 residues. The CDR3 loop is CASSPSGLTYEQYF. In DNA, the CDR3 is TGTGCCAGCAGCCCTAGCGGGTTAACCTACGAGCAGTACTTC.

This clone appeared many times. V gene TRBV5-6 combines with J gene TRBJ2-7; 9 positions match TRBD1. J was trimmed by 2 bases and V by 0 bases; bases with no gene match: 0. The CDR3 is made up of 14 amino acids. Germline assignment: CDR1 SGHDT and CDR2 YYEEEE. The CDR3 nucleotides read TGTGCCAGCAGCTTGGGGACAGGGGCCTACGAGCAGTACTTC. The encoded protein is CASSLGTGAYEQYF. Using reference TRBV5-6 and TRBJ2-7 for the parts outside the CDR3, the full variable domain is DAGVTQSPTHLIKTRGQQVTLRCSPKSGHDTVSWYQQALGQGPQFIFQYYEEEERQRGNFPDRFSGHQFPNYSSELNVNALLLGDSALYLCASSLGTGAYEQYFGPGTRLTVT.

The table lists this clone with a few counts. The CDR3 reads CASSRGDQMYYEQYF. The CDR3 DNA follows: TGCGCCAGCAGCCGCGGCGACCAGATGTACTACGAGCAGTACTTC. V gene TRBV5-1 combines with J gene TRBJ2-5; no definite D call. The J call may be wrong; the DNA end is better matched by TRBJ2-7. Germline-derived CDR1 and CDR2 are SGHRS and YFSETQ. CDR3 size: 15 residues.